These T cell receptor beta chains were read from a single sample in a study of T cells in Graves' hyperthyroidism and ophthalmopathy. Using its own MiXCR run on the multiplex PCR reads, TCRdb lists one record per CDR3 protein. The sample has 90,000 to 120,000 distinct CDR3 sequences; 16% are singletons. The sample taken for sequencing was blood. The receptors stem from a woman aged 45-65 years with Graves' hyperthyroidism. Each CDR3 is given with its conserved first and last residue. D genes are given only for firm matches. Only part of the rows carry a size: once, few, many, or a class if the clone is expanded.

J: TRBJ2-7
size: many
D: TRBD1
V: TRBV25-1
DNA: TGTGCCAGCAGTGGTCGGGACAGGGCCTACGAGCAGTACTTC
CDR3: CASSGRDRAYEQYF

J: TRBJ2-1
size: many
D: TRBD2
V: TRBV2
DNA: TGTGCCAGCAGGACTAGCGCCTTCAATGAGCAGTTCTTC
CDR3: CASRTSAFNEQFF

J: TRBJ1-5
size: -
D: TRBD1
V: TRBV12-3/TRBV12-4
DNA: TGTGCCAGCAGTTATAACAGGGGGCCGAGCAATCAGCCCCAGCATTTT
CDR3: CASSYNRGPSNQPQHF

J: TRBJ1-1
size: many
D: -
V: TRBV27
DNA: TGTGCCAGCAGTCCCGTCCCGCCGGGGGTGTACGCTGAAGCTTTCTTT
CDR3: CASSPVPPGVYAEAFF

J: TRBJ1-4
size: -
D: -
V: TRBV25-1
DNA: TGTGCCAGCAGTGAAGGGGCAGGGTCTGAAAAACTGTTTTTT
CDR3: CASSEGAGSEKLFF

J: TRBJ2-7
size: many
D: -
V: TRBV2
DNA: TGTGCCAGCAGTTTGAGGCTCTCCACCTACGAGCAGTACTTC
CDR3: CASSLRLSTYEQYF

J: TRBJ1-3
size: many
D: -
V: TRBV28
DNA: TGTGCCAGCAGAGTTCCGGAGCCTGGAAACACCATATATTTT
CDR3: CASRVPEPGNTIYF

J: TRBJ2-1
size: many
D: TRBD2
V: TRBV11-2
DNA: TGTGCCAGCAGCTTAGGGGGGGGGACTAGCGGGAAATCGGGGAATGAGCAGTTCTTC
CDR3: CASSLGGGTSGKSGNEQFF

J: TRBJ1-4
size: many
D: -
V: TRBV20-1
DNA: TGCAGTGCCCAGGGTTCCGCTTGGGAAAAACTGTTTTTT
CDR3: CSAQGSAWEKLFF

J: TRBJ2-5
size: many
D: TRBD1
V: TRBV29-1
DNA: TGCAGCGCAGAAGAAGACAGGGTGAAGGAGACCCAGTACTTC
CDR3: CSAEEDRVKETQYF

J: TRBJ1-3
size: many
D: -
V: TRBV7-9
DNA: TGTGCCAGCAGCTTTGCGGTCTCTGGAAACACCATATATTTT
CDR3: CASSFAVSGNTIYF

J: TRBJ1-2
size: many
D: -
V: TRBV24-1
DNA: TGTGCCACCAGTGATGACAGTTCCAGCAGCTACACCTTC
CDR3: CATSDDSSSSYTF

J: TRBJ2-1
size: -
D: -
V: TRBV7-8
DNA: TGTGCCAGCAGCCACCTTAGCGGACCCTCGGATGAGCAGTTCTTC
CDR3: CASSHLSGPSDEQFF

J: TRBJ2-2
size: many
D: -
V: TRBV28
DNA: TGTGCCAGCAGGGACTTCACCGGGGAGCTGTTTTTT
CDR3: CASRDFTGELFF

J: TRBJ2-7
size: few
D: -
V: TRBV29-1
DNA: TGCAGCGCTTCCGACGGGACCTACGAGCAGTACTTC
CDR3: CSASDGTYEQYF

J: TRBJ1-1
size: many
D: TRBD1
V: TRBV4-2
DNA: TGTGCCAGCAGCCAAATTACAGGGGACTACACTGAAGCTTTCTTT
CDR3: CASSQITGDYTEAFF

J: TRBJ2-5
size: medium-sized
D: TRBD2
V: TRBV11-1
DNA: TGTGCCAGCAGCTCAGGGACTAGCGGGAAGATGGAGACCCAGTACTTC
CDR3: CASSSGTSGKMETQYF

J: TRBJ2-3
size: -
D: TRBD2
V: TRBV19
DNA: TGTGCCAGTAGTATGAGAAGCGGGATAACAGATACGCAGTATTTT
CDR3: CASSMRSGITDTQYF

J: TRBJ2-1
size: many
D: -
V: TRBV24-1
DNA: TGTGCCACCAGTGATTTGGGCAGCTACAATGAGCAGTTCTTC
CDR3: CATSDLGSYNEQFF

J: TRBJ1-5
size: many
D: TRBD1
V: TRBV6-5
DNA: TGTGCCAGCAGTTACCATTCGGAGACAGGGGATCAGCCCCAGCATTTT
CDR3: CASSYHSETGDQPQHF

J: TRBJ1-2
size: many
D: -
V: TRBV25-1
DNA: TGTGCCAGCAGTTCCCCTTCCCGTGGTGGCGGCTATGGCTACACCTTC
CDR3: CASSSPSRGGGYGYTF

J: TRBJ2-7
size: many
D: -
V: TRBV2
DNA: TGTGCCAGCCAAGAGTGGGACTCGGCCTACGAGCAGTACTTC
CDR3: CASQEWDSAYEQYF

J: TRBJ1-1
size: many
D: -
V: TRBV27
DNA: TGTGCCAGCAGACGAAGGGGGAGTATGAACACTGAAGCTTTCTTT
CDR3: CASRRRGSMNTEAFF

J: TRBJ2-1
size: -
D: -
V: TRBV5-8
DNA: TGTGCCAGCAGCTTGGAAGTAGAGAGCTCCTACAATGAGCAGTTCTTC
CDR3: CASSLEVESSYNEQFF

J: TRBJ1-2
size: many
D: TRBD1
V: TRBV20-1
DNA: TGCAGTGCTCACAGGGGGGACTATGGCTACACCTTC
CDR3: CSAHRGDYGYTF

J: TRBJ2-7
size: -
D: -
V: TRBV7-8
DNA: TGTGCCAGCAGCTTAGTTCCGGGGCACGAAGCCTACGAGCAGTACTTC
CDR3: CASSLVPGHEAYEQYF

J: TRBJ2-4
size: many
D: TRBD2
V: TRBV20-1
DNA: TGCAGTGCCACAACTAGCGGGAGGGGGGGAAACATTCAGTACTTC
CDR3: CSATTSGRGGNIQYF

J: TRBJ2-2
size: many
D: TRBD1
V: TRBV7-2
DNA: TGTGCCAGCAGTTCTCCGGGACAGGGGGGTATCGGGGAGCTGTTTTTT
CDR3: CASSSPGQGGIGELFF

J: TRBJ2-1
size: many
D: -
V: TRBV6-1
DNA: TGTGCCAGCAGTGGGACCAAATACAATGAGCAGTTCTTC
CDR3: CASSGTKYNEQFF

J: TRBJ2-6
size: -
D: TRBD2
V: TRBV7-6
DNA: TGTGCCAGCAGCTTCGGGACTAGCGGGAGTACCGGGGCCAACGTCCTGACTTTC
CDR3: CASSFGTSGSTGANVLTF

J: TRBJ1-1
size: many
D: -
V: TRBV19
DNA: TGTGCCAGTAGCTCCAGTCTCCAGAACACTGAAGCTTTCTTT
CDR3: CASSSSLQNTEAFF

J: TRBJ2-1
size: few
D: -
V: TRBV19
DNA: TGTGCCAGTAGTTACCGAAACAATGAGCAGTTCTTC
CDR3: CASSYRNNEQFF

J: TRBJ2-3
size: -
D: TRBD2
V: TRBV6-2/TRBV6-3
DNA: TGTGCCAGCAGTTACCGGACTAGCGGGAAGGATACGCAGTATTTT
CDR3: CASSYRTSGKDTQYF

J: TRBJ1-3
size: -
D: TRBD1
V: TRBV20-1
DNA: TGCAGTGCTAGAGATTTAGGGGGCCCTGGAAACACCATATATTTT
CDR3: CSARDLGGPGNTIYF

J: TRBJ1-5
size: few
D: TRBD1
V: TRBV4-1
DNA: TGCGCCAGCTCGGGACAGGGGGCTCCCCAGCATTTT
CDR3: CASSGQGAPQHF

J: TRBJ2-1
size: many
D: -
V: TRBV7-2
DNA: TGTGCCAGCAGCTTAGAGGGCGTTAGAGTAGGCAACAATGAGCAGTTCTTC
CDR3: CASSLEGVRVGNNEQFF

J: TRBJ2-3
size: -
D: TRBD2
V: TRBV19
DNA: TGTGCCAGTAGTCGACTAGCGGGAGGCCCAGATACGCAGTATTTT
CDR3: CASSRLAGGPDTQYF

J: TRBJ2-3
size: -
D: -
V: TRBV2
DNA: TGTGCCAGCAGTGAAAGGCCACTAAGCACAGATACGCAGTATTTT
CDR3: CASSERPLSTDTQYF

J: TRBJ1-6
size: many
D: -
V: TRBV10-1
DNA: TGCGCCAGCAGTGAGTCGAACGATTCACCCCTCCACTTT
CDR3: CASSESNDSPLHF

J: TRBJ2-7
size: many
D: TRBD1
V: TRBV18
DNA: TGTGCCAGCTCCCTACTGGGACAGAACTACGAGCAGTACTTC
CDR3: CASSLLGQNYEQYF

J: TRBJ2-1
size: -
D: -
V: TRBV7-3
DNA: TGTGCCAGCAGCTTCAACAGCTACAATGAGCAGTTCTTC
CDR3: CASSFNSYNEQFF

J: TRBJ1-2
size: -
D: -
V: TRBV28
DNA: TGTGCCAGCTGGGGGAACTATGGCTACACCTTC
CDR3: CASWGNYGYTF